Detailed here is one T cell receptor (beta chain). Its antigen is as yet unknown. Primers for the PCR totalled 60 Vbeta and 13 Jbeta. Sequencing was performed with immunoSEQ multiplex PCR; in TCRdb, only in-frame clones are kept and a portion is missing. Of over 75,000 clones in the sample, 82% were seen once. The length of the CDR3 is 14 residues. CDR1 is MDHEN and CDR2 is SYDVKM in the germline V gene. V lost 5 bases to trimming and J lost 0 bases, with 10 bases between them. The data stem from a study of cytomegalovirus exposure and HLA in healthy donors. Regarding the study as a whole: TCR beta chain V- and J-gene trimming was linked, in a later analysis, to a missense variant in DCLRE1C. Follow-up analysis seemed to connect common viral pathogens with several of the most significant clusters identified. Presence/absence analyses took donor sequencing depth as roughly uniform. Clonal expansion, a later analysis showed, was greater in HLA-associated TCR beta chains than in equally common others.

The chain uses TRBV28 and TRBJ1-1, with D unclear. The specimen sequenced was PBMCs. The sequence came from a man aged 25-45 years in good health and CMV-seropositive. CDR3 sequence reads: CASSLPYLNTEAFF. CDR3 bases: TGTGCCAGCAGTCTACCATACCTGAACACTGAAGCTTTCTTT.